A single sample is the source of the 24 T cell receptor beta chains below, sequenced in a study of regulatory T cells in long-lasting Graves disease. The sample's time point: persistent/refractory GD, antithyroid drugs over 5 years with positive TRAb. Isolated PBMC RNA provided the starting material for the TCR library. Arm-PCR of CDR3 regions and iRepertoire HTBI primers were used to build TCR beta libraries. TCRdb re-analysed the multiplex PCR reads in MiXCR, keeping a single row per CDR3 protein. The sample records over 450,000 distinct CDR3 sequences, 20% to 25% being singletons. The sequencing here drew on peripheral blood mononuclear cells (PBMCs), taken when the disease was refractory, from a patient treated with antithyroid drugs. Receptors originate from a female donor with Graves disease.

The table lists this clonotype with a few counts. The chain is built from TRBV7-8 and TRBJ1-5; perhaps TRBD1 as D (5 bases). V gave up 1 base and J gave up 3 bases, with 19 bases separating them. Germline V CDR1 and CDR2: SGHVS, FQNEAQ. The CDR3 is 18 amino acids. The CDR3: CASSLVGARGSLNQPQHF. CDR3 sequence (DNA): TGTGCCAGCAGCTTAGTCGGGGCCCGGGGATCCCTCAATCAGCCCCAGCATTTT.

CDR3: CSAPISAIPNYGYTF. DNA of the CDR3: TGCAGCGCCCCGATCAGTGCTATCCCTAACTATGGCTACACCTTC. The chain is built from TRBV29-1 and TRBJ1-2, with D uncertain. Germline V CDR1 and CDR2: SQVTM, ANQGSEA. Trimming shortened V by 7 bases and J by 0 bases, and 18 bases separated the two germline ends. The CDR3 contains 15 residues.

There are many counts of this clonotype. V is TRBV20-1 and J is TRBJ1-1; TRBD1 is a possible D gene (6 bases). CDR3 length equals 16 residues. V lost 3 bases, J lost 0 bases, and 17 bases lay in between. Per germline, CDR1 DFQATT and CDR2 SNEGSKA (reference sequence). As DNA, the CDR3 is TGCAGTGCTAGGTCCTTCGGGACACTTATGAACACTGAAGCTTTCTTT. Amino acid sequence: CSARSFGTLMNTEAFF.

This chain connects TRBV5-6 to TRBJ2-5; 7 nucleotides line up with TRBD1. This CDR3 region has 15 residues. Germline V gives CDR1 SGHDT, CDR2 YYEEEE. Trimming at V came to 4 bases and at J to 4 bases, leaving 10 bases not matched to a gene. CDR3 in DNA: TGTGCCAGCAGCCCCATTTTGACAGGGTTAGAGACCCAGTACTTC. Its protein product is CASSPILTGLETQYF.

The chain carries TRBV6-5 and TRBJ1-1; TRBD1 is a possible D gene (6 bases). Per germline, CDR1 MNHEY and CDR2 SVGAGI. Trimming took off 0 bases at V and 1 base at J, with 18 bases between the two ends. CDR3 length: 18 residues. DNA of the CDR3: TGTGCCAGCAGTTACTCCAGGGGACTGGGGGGCCCGAACACTGAAGCTTTCTTT. Translating it yields CASSYSRGLGGPNTEAFF.

There are a few counts of this clonotype. CDR3 sequence: CASSYYGQVGEQYF. CDR3 nucleotide sequence: TGTGCCAGCAGTTACTACGGGCAGGTGGGGGAGCAGTACTTC. V gene TRBV6-5 combines with J gene TRBJ2-7, with D uncertain. The CDR3 is 14 amino acids. Germline V lookup: CDR1 MNHEY, CDR2 SVGAGI. The V and J ends lost 1 base and 7 bases respectively, with 14 bases between them.

The rearrangement links TRBV4-2 to TRBJ2-6; D is unclear. Germline V gene data show CDR1 as LGHNA and CDR2 as YNFKEQ. Trimming left V 0 bases short and J 2 bases short, with 8 bases between. The CDR3 loop spans 16 amino acids. CDR3 nucleotide sequence: TGTGCCAGCAGCCAAGATTTGGGTACTGGGGCCAACGTCCTGACTTTC. Amino acid sequence: CASSQDLGTGANVLTF.

The CDR3 sequence is CASSNQGGTEAFF. In DNA, the CDR3 is TGTGCCAGTTCCAATCAGGGAGGCACTGAAGCTTTCTTT. The chain has TRBV19 and TRBJ1-1; D is possibly TRBD1 (5 bases). Germline values: CDR1 LNHDA, CDR2 SQIVND (reference sequence). V lost 8 bases and J lost 4, with 14 bases in between. The CDR3 has 13 amino acids.

This clonotype was recorded many times. The chain has TRBV12-3 or TRBV12-4 and TRBJ2-5; TRBD2 is a possible D gene (5 bases). The CDR3 spans 15 residues. V lost 3 bases to trimming and J lost 4 bases, with 15 bases between them. CDR3 nucleotide sequence: TGTGCCAGCAGTTTGCAACCGGGATCCGTAGAGACCCAGTACTTC. Its protein product is CASSLQPGSVETQYF.

This rearrangement joins TRBV5-8 to TRBJ1-5; D is unresolved. In germline, CDR1 is SGHTS, CDR2 YDEGEE. With 4 bases removed from V and 4 bases from J, the gap between germline ends came to 18 bases. This CDR3 comprises 16 residues. This CDR3 is CASSIAGSFSNQPQHF. As DNA, the CDR3 is TGTGCCAGCAGCATTGCCGGGTCTTTTTCTAATCAGCCCCAGCATTTT.

This clonotype was picked up many times. V and J are TRBV28 and TRBJ1-2, with D possibly being TRBD1 (5 bases). Trimming took off 7 bases at V and 7 bases at J, with 22 bases between the two ends. The germline V gene encodes CDR1 MDHEN and CDR2 SYDVKM. CDR3 size: 15 residues. In DNA form, the CDR3 reads TGTGCCAGCACCCTTAACAGGAGGTACCGATTTGGCTACACCTTC. Translation gives CASTLNRRYRFGYTF.

This clonotype was seen only a few times. A much larger clone lies one base from this, so it may be a read error. The CDR3 here is CTSSFWGADPGNIQYF. Written as DNA, the CDR3 is TGTACCAGCAGCTTCTGGGGGGCGGACCCCGGGAACATTCAGTACTTC. The rearrangement links TRBV7-2 to TRBJ2-4; D is possibly TRBD1 or TRBD2 (6 bases each). The V end lost 3 bases, the J end lost 7 bases, and 19 bases lay between the germline ends. Germline-derived CDR1 and CDR2 are SGHTA and FQGNSA. The length of the CDR3 is 16 residues.

This clonotype came up many times. The chain is built from TRBV6-5 and TRBJ1-1, with D uncertain. Germline V gene sequence: CDR1 MNHEY, CDR2 SVGAGI. V dropped 0 bases and J dropped 1 base, with 6 bases sitting between them. CDR3 length equals 14 residues. The CDR3 sequence: CASSYSIPNTEAFF. As DNA, the CDR3 is TGTGCCAGCAGTTACTCGATACCGAACACTGAAGCTTTCTTT.

This clonotype was seen repeatedly, ten times or more. The V and J genes are TRBV28 and TRBJ1-2; D unclear. Between the trimmed V and J ends, which lost 6 bases and 4 bases, there was a span of 15 bases. Germline V gives CDR1 MDHEN, CDR2 SYDVKM. The length of the CDR3 is 14 residues. The CDR3 DNA reads TGTGCCAGCAGCCCCTCGATCCGCGGCTATGGCTACACCTTC. Translation gives CASSPSIRGYGYTF.

The chain has TRBV4-2 and TRBJ2-7, with TRBD1 matching over 7 bases. This CDR3 is built from 15 residues. In germline, CDR1 is LGHNA, CDR2 YNFKEQ. The V segment lost 2 bases and the J segment 3 bases; nucleotides outside the gene matches: 7. The CDR3 loop reads CASSQIFTGDYEQYF. The CDR3 DNA reads as TGTGCCAGCAGCCAAATCTTTACAGGGGACTACGAGCAGTACTTC.

The rearrangement joins TRBV6-5 to TRBJ1-2; D might be TRBD1 (6 bases). CDR1 is MNHEY, CDR2 SVGAGI, per germline. V was trimmed by 0 bases and J by 4 bases, leaving 12 bases between them. The CDR3 has 15 amino acids. The CDR3 spells CASSYSPGERYGYTF. The CDR3, as DNA: TGTGCCAGCAGTTACTCGCCAGGGGAGCGCTATGGCTACACCTTC.

V gene TRBV7-2 combines with J gene TRBJ2-7; D gene ambiguous. The CDR3 runs 13 residues. Germline lookup yields CDR1 SGHTA and CDR2 FQGNSA. V was cut by 4 bases and J by 2 bases, with 9 bases left in between. The CDR3 spells CASSSIRAYEQYF. For the CDR3, the DNA is TGTGCCAGCAGCTCAATACGGGCCTACGAGCAGTACTTC.

The rearrangement uses TRBV18 and TRBJ2-7, with 10 bases that match TRBD2. After removal of 3 bases from V and 7 bases from J, the junction contained 12 bases not matched to a gene. The CDR3 runs 16 residues. Germline V gene sequence: CDR1 KGHSH, CDR2 LQKENI. CDR3: CASSPLGLAGADEQYF. Written as DNA, the CDR3 is TGTGCCAGCTCACCCCTCGGGCTAGCGGGAGCAGATGAGCAGTACTTC.

CDR3 in DNA: TGCGCCAGCGGAGCGGGGGAAAACACCGGGGAGCTGTTTTTT. This gives the protein CASGAGENTGELFF. V and J are TRBV5-1 and TRBJ2-2, with 8 positions matching TRBD2. Per germline, CDR1 SGHRS and CDR2 YFSETQ. The CDR3 totals 14 residues. J was trimmed by 2 bases and V by 7 bases; bases with no gene match: 4.

This chain connects TRBV5-1 to TRBJ1-1; D perhaps matches TRBD1 (5 bases). The CDR3 consists of 16 residues. Germline CDR1 is SGHRS and CDR2 is YFSETQ. V lost 0 bases and J lost 2, with 14 bases in between. The CDR3 loop is CASSLVYRGINTEAFF. CDR3 sequence (DNA): TGCGCCAGCAGCTTGGTCTATCGGGGGATTAACACTGAAGCTTTCTTT.

The rearrangement joins TRBV12-3 or TRBV12-4 to TRBJ2-7; TRBD1 matches at 7 bases. Trimming removed 6 bases from V and 1 base from J; junction bases left unmatched: 6. The CDR3 spans 14 residues. The CDR3: CASSIRDSSYEQYF. CDR3 bases: TGTGCCAGCAGCATCCGGGACAGTTCCTACGAGCAGTACTTC.

This clonotype was seen ten or more times. J is TRBJ2-7 and V is TRBV6-2 or TRBV6-3; D uncertain. The V end was cut by 2 bases, the J end by 4 bases, with 9 bases between. CDR1 and CDR2 (germline): MNHEY, SVGEGT. CDR3 length: 13 residues. CDR3 sequence reads: CASSYEAIYEQYF. CDR3 coding DNA: TGTGCCAGCAGTTACGAGGCGATTTACGAGCAGTACTTC.

This clonotype was counted many times. The chain uses TRBV24-1 and TRBJ2-2, with D perhaps given as TRBD1 or TRBD2 (6 bases each). The CDR3 covers 18 residues. Germline assignment: CDR1 KGHDR and CDR2 SFDVKD. Trimming removed 1 base from V and 2 bases from J, with 16 bases in between. The chain's CDR3 is CATSDFGGQTDNTGELFF. In DNA, the CDR3 is TGTGCCACCAGTGATTTTGGGGGGCAGACCGATAACACCGGGGAGCTGTTTTTT.

This chain links TRBV7-9 with TRBJ2-7; D may be TRBD1 or TRBD2 (6 bases each). The ends were cut back, 1 base at V and 12 bases at J, with 13 bases in the middle. Germline CDR1 reads SEHNR; CDR2 reads FQNEAQ (reference sequence). CDR3 length: 12 amino acids. CDR3 DNA sequence: TGTGCCAGCAGCTTAGGGGACTCACAGGGGTACTTC. Translated: CASSLGDSQGYF.